The following is a T cell receptor beta chain sequence with its context. The entry originates in a study of blood T cell repertoires in COVID-19. Study-wide background: Acute-phase and convalescent COVID-19 samples originated in the United States, Italy and Spain. From T cells, B-cell-depleted T cells, or PBMCs came the material, which was cDNA or gDNA.

The authors' processing: It was from reference gene primer amplification that nucleated cell counts were estimated. Sequenced by immunoSEQ multiplex PCR; TCRdb stores in-frame clones only, minus some. V, J and clone size derive from that table, while D and trimming were established from the DNA sequence. The repertoire has 150,000 to 200,000 clones, about 88% of them found once; the top ten carry less than 3.5%. CDR1 WNHNN and CDR2 SYGVQD come from the germline V gene (reference sequence). Trimming shortened V by 4 bases and J by 7 bases, and 8 bases separated the two germline ends. The CDR3 runs to 12 residues.

The chain recombines TRBV10-1 with TRBJ2-1; tentatively, D is TRBD1 (6 bases). Sequenced input: peripheral blood. The receptor was derived from a woman in her twenties or thirties with active or convalescent COVID-19. CDR3 residues: CASSAGTNEQFF. The CDR3 nucleotides are TGCGCCAGCAGTGCCGGGACAAATGAGCAGTTCTTC.